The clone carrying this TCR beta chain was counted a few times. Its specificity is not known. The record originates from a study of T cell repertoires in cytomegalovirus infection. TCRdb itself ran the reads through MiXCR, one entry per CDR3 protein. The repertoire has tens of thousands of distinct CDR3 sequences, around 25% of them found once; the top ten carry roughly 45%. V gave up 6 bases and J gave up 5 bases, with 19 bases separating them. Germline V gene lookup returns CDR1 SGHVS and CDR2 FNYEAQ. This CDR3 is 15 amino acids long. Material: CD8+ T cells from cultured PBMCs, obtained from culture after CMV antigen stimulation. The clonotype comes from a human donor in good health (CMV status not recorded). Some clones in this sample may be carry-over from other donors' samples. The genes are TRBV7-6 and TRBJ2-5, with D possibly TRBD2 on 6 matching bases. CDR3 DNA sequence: TGTGCCAGCAGTCGGGATGCGGGGTTTAAGGAGACCCAGTACTTC. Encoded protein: CASSRDAGFKETQYF.